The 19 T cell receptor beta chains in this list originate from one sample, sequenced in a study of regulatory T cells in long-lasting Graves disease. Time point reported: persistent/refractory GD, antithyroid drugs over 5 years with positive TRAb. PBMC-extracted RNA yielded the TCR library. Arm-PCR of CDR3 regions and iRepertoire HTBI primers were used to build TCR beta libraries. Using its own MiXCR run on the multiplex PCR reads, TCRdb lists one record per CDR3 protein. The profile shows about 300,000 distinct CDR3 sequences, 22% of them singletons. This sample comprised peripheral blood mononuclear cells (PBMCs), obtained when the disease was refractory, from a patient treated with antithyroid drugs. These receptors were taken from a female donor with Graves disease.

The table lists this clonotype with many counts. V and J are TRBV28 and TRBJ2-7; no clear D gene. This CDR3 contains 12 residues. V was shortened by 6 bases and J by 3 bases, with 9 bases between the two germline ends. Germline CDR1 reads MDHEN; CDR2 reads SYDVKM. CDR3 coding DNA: TGTGCCAGCAGCCTTGACATCTACGAGCAGTACTTC. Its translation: CASSLDIYEQYF.

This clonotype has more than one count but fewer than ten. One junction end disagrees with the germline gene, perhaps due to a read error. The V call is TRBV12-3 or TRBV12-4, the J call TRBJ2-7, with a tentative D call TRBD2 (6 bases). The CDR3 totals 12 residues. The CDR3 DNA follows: TGTGCCAGCAGTTTCGAAGTGGAGGGACCTCACTTC. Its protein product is CASSFEVEGPHF.

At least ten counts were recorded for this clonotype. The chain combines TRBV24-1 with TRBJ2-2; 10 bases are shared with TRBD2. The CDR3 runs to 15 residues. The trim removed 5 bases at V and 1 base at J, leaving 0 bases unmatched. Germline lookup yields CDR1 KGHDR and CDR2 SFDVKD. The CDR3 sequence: CATSGTSGNTGELFF. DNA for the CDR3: TGTGCCACCAGTGGGACTAGCGGGAACACCGGGGAGCTGTTTTTT.

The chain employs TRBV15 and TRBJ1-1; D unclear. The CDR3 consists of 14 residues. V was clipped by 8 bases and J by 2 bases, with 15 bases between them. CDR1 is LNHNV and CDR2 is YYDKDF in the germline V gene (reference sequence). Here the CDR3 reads CATRLDTSNTEAFF. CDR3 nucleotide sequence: TGTGCCACCCGACTAGACACATCAAACACTGAAGCTTTCTTT.

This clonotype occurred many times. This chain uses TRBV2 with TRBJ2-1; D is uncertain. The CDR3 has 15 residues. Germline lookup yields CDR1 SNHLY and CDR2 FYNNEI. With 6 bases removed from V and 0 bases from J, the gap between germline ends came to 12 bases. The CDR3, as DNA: TGTGCCAGCAGGCTGGATAGGGTCTCCTACAATGAGCAGTTCTTC. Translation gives CASRLDRVSYNEQFF.

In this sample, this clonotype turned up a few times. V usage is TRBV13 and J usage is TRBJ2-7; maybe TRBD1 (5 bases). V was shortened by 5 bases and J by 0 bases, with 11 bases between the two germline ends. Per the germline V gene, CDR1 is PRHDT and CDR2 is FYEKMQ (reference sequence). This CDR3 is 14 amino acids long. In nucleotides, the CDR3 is TGTGCCAGCAGCAACGGACAAACCTCCTACGAGCAGTACTTC. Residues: CASSNGQTSYEQYF.

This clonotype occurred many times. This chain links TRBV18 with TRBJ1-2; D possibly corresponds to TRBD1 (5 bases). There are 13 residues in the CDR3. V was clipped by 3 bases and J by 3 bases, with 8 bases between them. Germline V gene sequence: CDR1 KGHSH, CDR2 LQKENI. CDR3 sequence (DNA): TGTGCCAGCTCACCCAAACAGGACTATGGCTACACCTTC. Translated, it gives CASSPKQDYGYTF.

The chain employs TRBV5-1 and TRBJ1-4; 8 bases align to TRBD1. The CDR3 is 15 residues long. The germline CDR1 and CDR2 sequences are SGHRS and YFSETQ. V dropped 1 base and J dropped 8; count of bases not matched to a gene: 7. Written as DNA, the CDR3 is TGCGCCAGCAGCTTGCGGTCCGGGACAGGAGAAAAACTGTTTTTT. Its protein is CASSLRSGTGEKLFF. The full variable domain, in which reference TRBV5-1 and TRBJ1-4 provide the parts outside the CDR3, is KAGVTQTPRYLIKTRGQQVTLSCSPISGHRSVSWYQQTPGQGLQFLFEYFSETQRNKGNFPGRFSGRQFSNSRSEMNVSTLELGDSALYLCASSLRSGTGEKLFFGSGTQLSVL.

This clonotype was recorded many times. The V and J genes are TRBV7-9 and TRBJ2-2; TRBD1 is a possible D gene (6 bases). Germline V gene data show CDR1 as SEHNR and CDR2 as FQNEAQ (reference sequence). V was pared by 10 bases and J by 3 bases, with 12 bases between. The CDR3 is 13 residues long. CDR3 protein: CATLKGDTGELFF. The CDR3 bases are TGTGCCACCCTGAAGGGGGACACCGGGGAGCTGTTTTTT.

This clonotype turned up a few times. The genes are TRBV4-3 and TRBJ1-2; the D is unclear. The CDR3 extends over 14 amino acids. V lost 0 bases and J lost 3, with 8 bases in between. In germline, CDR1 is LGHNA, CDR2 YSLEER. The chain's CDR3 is CASSQDHLDYGYTF. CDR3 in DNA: TGCGCCAGCAGCCAAGATCATTTAGACTATGGCTACACCTTC.

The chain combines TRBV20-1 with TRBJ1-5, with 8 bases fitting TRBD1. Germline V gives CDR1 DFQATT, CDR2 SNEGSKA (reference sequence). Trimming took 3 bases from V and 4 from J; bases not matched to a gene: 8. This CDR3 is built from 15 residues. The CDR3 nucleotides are TGCAGTGCTAGCAGGGGGCCAGCCCTTAATCAGCCCCAGCATTTT. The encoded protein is CSASRGPALNQPQHF.

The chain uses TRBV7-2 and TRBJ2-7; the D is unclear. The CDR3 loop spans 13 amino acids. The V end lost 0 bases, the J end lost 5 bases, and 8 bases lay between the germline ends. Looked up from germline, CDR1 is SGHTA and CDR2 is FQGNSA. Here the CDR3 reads CASSLAGSHEQYF. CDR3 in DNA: TGTGCCAGCAGCTTAGCAGGGTCCCACGAGCAGTACTTC.

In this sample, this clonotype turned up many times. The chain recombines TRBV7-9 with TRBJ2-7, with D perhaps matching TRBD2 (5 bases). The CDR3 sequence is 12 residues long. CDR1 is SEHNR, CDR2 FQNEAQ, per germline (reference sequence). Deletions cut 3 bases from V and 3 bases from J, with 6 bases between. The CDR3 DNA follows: TGTGCCAGCAGCTTCGGGGACTACGAGCAGTACTTC. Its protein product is CASSFGDYEQYF. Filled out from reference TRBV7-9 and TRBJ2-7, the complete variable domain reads DTGVSQNPRHKITKRGQNVTFRCDPISEHNRLYWYRQTLGQGPEFLTYFQNEAQLEKSRLLSDRFSAERPKGSFSTLEIQRTEQGDSAMYLCASSFGDYEQYFGPGTRLTVT.

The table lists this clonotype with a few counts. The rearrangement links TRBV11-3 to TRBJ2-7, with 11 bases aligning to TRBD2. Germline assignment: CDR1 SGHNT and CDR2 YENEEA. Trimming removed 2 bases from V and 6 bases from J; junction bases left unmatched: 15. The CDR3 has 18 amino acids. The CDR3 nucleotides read TGTGCCAGCAGCTTACGGGAAACTACTAGCGGGAGTTTAGGCGAGCAGTACTTC. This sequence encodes CASSLRETTSGSLGEQYF.

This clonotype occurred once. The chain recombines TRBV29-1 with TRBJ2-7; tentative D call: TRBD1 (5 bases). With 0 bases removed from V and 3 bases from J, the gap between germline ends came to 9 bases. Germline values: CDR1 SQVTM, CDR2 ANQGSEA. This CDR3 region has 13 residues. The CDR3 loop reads CSVEDPGNYEQYF. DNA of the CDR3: TGCAGCGTTGAAGATCCAGGGAACTACGAGCAGTACTTC.

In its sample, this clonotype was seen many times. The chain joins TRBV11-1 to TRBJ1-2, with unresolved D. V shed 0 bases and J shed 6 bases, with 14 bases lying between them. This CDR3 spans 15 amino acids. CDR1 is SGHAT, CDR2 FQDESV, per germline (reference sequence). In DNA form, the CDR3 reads TGTGCCAGCAGCTTAGCGTCCGGGTCGCTGCATGGCTACACCTTC. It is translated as CASSLASGSLHGYTF.

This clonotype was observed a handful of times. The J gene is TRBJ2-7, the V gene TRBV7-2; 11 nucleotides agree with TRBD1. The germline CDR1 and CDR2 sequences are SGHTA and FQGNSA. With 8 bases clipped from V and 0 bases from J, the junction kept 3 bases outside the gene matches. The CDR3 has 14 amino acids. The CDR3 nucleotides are TGTGCCAGCGGGGACAGGGGGAGCTCCTACGAGCAGTACTTC. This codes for CASGDRGSSYEQYF.

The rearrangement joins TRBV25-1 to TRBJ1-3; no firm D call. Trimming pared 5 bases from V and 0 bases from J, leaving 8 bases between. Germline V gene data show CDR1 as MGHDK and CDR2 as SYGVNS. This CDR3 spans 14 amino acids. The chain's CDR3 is CASSMPNSGNTIYF. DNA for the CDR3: TGTGCCAGCAGTATGCCCAACTCTGGAAACACCATATATTTT.

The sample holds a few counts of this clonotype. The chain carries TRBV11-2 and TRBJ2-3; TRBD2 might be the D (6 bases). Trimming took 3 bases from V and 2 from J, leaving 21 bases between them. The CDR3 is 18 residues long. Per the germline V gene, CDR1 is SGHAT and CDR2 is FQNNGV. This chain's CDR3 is CASSLAPSVRKFTDTQYF. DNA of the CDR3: TGTGCCAGCAGCTTGGCCCCTAGCGTCCGGAAGTTCACAGATACGCAGTATTTT.